These 24 T cell receptor beta chains were all obtained from the same sample, sequenced in a study of blood T cell repertoires in COVID-19. This table comes from immunoSEQ multiplex PCR, and its TCRdb copy is limited to in-frame clones, with some not included. The sample shows about 31,000 clones, 89% of them seen only once. Input material: peripheral blood. These receptors were taken from a middle-aged woman with active or convalescent COVID-19.

The chain has TRBV11-2 and TRBJ2-3; 7 positions match TRBD2. V lost 4 bases to trimming and J lost 1 base; unmatched junction nucleotides: 14. Per germline, CDR1 SGHAT and CDR2 FQNNGV. This CDR3 is built from 18 residues. Here the CDR3 reads CASSSPPGAGVGTDTQYF. CDR3 sequence (DNA): TGTGCCAGCAGCTCACCCCCCGGGGCGGGAGTAGGCACAGATACGCAGTATTTT.

The DNA of the CDR3 is TGTGCCAGCTCACCAAGGGACGGGAGCTCCTACGAGCAGTACTTC. It specifies CASSPRDGSSYEQYF. The rearrangement joins TRBV18 to TRBJ2-7, with D possibly TRBD2 on 6 matching bases. Germline V CDR1 and CDR2: KGHSH, LQKENI. Trimming removed 2 bases from V and 0 bases from J, with 11 bases in between. The CDR3 is 15 amino acids.

This clone occurred a few times. The chain joins TRBV10-3 to TRBJ1-5; TRBD1 is a possible D gene (5 bases). V lost 6 bases and J lost 5, with 14 bases in between. Germline CDR1 is ENHRY and CDR2 is SYGVKD. This CDR3 has 14 residues. Here the CDR3 DNA reads TGTGCCATCAGGGCGACGGAAGGGGATCAGCCCCAGCATTTT. Its translation is CAIRATEGDQPQHF.

This chain links TRBV30 with TRBJ2-7, with 11 nucleotides matching TRBD1. The germline V gene encodes CDR1 GTSNPN and CDR2 SVGIG (reference sequence). The CDR3 runs to 14 residues. V gave up 2 bases and J gave up 6 bases; unmatched junction bases: 6. The chain's CDR3 is CAWSPDRGRGEQYF. In nucleotides, the CDR3 is TGTGCCTGGAGTCCGGACAGGGGGCGTGGCGAGCAGTACTTC.

The CDR3 DNA reads TGTGCCAGTAGTATAGGGGGGGGCCCATTTTACGAGCAGTACTTC. Translated: CASSIGGGPFYEQYF. V gene TRBV19 combines with J gene TRBJ2-7; tentative D call: TRBD2 (7 bases). Germline V gene sequence: CDR1 LNHDA, CDR2 SQIVND (reference sequence). CDR3 length equals 15 residues. V was trimmed by 1 base and J by 4 bases, leaving 14 bases between them.

This chain uses TRBV29-1 with TRBJ2-7, with 8 bases identical to TRBD2. This CDR3 is 14 amino acids long. In germline, CDR1 is SQVTM, CDR2 ANQGSEA. Trimming at V came to 4 bases and at J to 1 base, leaving 6 bases not matched to a gene. For the CDR3, the DNA is TGCAGCGTTGCGGGGGGGCTAGAATCCTACGAGCAGTACTTC. This codes for CSVAGGLESYEQYF.

The chain couples TRBV5-6 to TRBJ2-7; weak D call: TRBD2 (5 bases). V dropped 1 base and J dropped 3 bases, with 11 bases sitting between them. CDR1 and CDR2 (germline): SGHDT, YYEEEE. The CDR3 covers 14 residues. Here the CDR3 reads CASSLSGVDYEQYF. DNA of the CDR3: TGTGCCAGCAGCTTGTCCGGGGTTGACTACGAGCAGTACTTC.

The genes are TRBV9 and TRBJ1-5; weak D call: TRBD1 (5 bases). This CDR3 is 14 amino acids long. From germline, CDR1 is SGDLS and CDR2 YYNGEE. V gave up 4 bases and J gave up 0 bases, with 8 bases separating them. In DNA form, the CDR3 reads TGTGCCAGCAGCCAGACAGATAGCAATCAGCCCCAGCATTTT. Translating gives CASSQTDSNQPQHF.

Only a few counts were recorded for this clone. The chain uses TRBV2 and TRBJ1-5; 8 nucleotides agree with TRBD1. This CDR3 has 15 residues. Looked up from germline, CDR1 is SNHLY and CDR2 is FYNNEI. V was clipped by 4 bases and J by 6 bases; unmatched bases: 8. The CDR3 reads CASSATGVEGQPQHF. The CDR3, as DNA: TGTGCCAGCAGTGCGACAGGGGTGGAGGGTCAGCCCCAGCATTTT.

This sequence joins TRBV28 and TRBJ1-1; D not certain. The CDR3 length is 13 residues. Trimming shortened V by 4 bases and J by 5 bases, and 11 bases separated the two germline ends. CDR1 and CDR2 (germline): MDHEN, SYDVKM. CDR3 sequence reads: CASSSDTGTEAFF. For the CDR3, the DNA is TGTGCCAGCAGTTCAGATACCGGGACTGAAGCTTTCTTT.

The chain couples TRBV15 to TRBJ2-7, with TRBD2 as a possible D gene (5 bases). Deletions cut 0 bases from V and 7 bases from J, with 13 bases between. The CDR3 consists of 14 residues. Germline lookup yields CDR1 LNHNV and CDR2 YYDKDF (reference sequence). The CDR3 DNA reads as TGTGCCACCAGCAGAGAACGGACTGCAAGGGAGCAGTACTTC. Amino acid sequence: CATSRERTAREQYF.

The chain recombines TRBV6-1 with TRBJ2-1; 7 bases are shared with TRBD1. Trimming took 2 bases from V and 10 from J; bases not matched to a gene: 5. The CDR3 has 13 residues. Germline V gene data show CDR1 as MNHNS and CDR2 as SASEGT. Here the CDR3 reads CASSENRGSEQFF. CDR3 DNA: TGTGCCAGCAGTGAAAACAGGGGAAGCGAGCAGTTCTTC.

The V call is TRBV5-1, the J call TRBJ2-5, with 7 positions matching TRBD1. The junction had 11 bases not matched to a gene; V was cut back by 5 bases and J by 10 bases. Germline V gene lookup returns CDR1 SGHRS and CDR2 YFSETQ. CDR3 length: 13 residues. This CDR3 is CASSSSSQGDQYF. The CDR3 DNA follows: TGCGCCAGCAGTTCCTCATCCCAGGGGGACCAGTACTTC.

This clone was picked up one time. The chain has TRBV18 and TRBJ2-3; TRBD1 agrees at 8 bases. The CDR3 is made up of 18 amino acids. Per germline, CDR1 KGHSH and CDR2 LQKENI. V shed 0 bases, J shed 2 bases, and the junction held 10 bases outside the gene matches. CDR3 sequence reads: CASSPPRVGQGNTDTQYF. The CDR3 DNA reads as TGTGCCAGCTCACCACCCCGGGTTGGACAGGGAAACACAGATACGCAGTATTTT. Filled out from reference TRBV18 and TRBJ2-3, the complete variable domain reads NAGVMQNPRHLVRRRGQEARLRCSPMKGHSHVYWYRQLPEEGLKFMVYLQKENIIDESGMPKERFSAEFPKEGPSILRIQQVVRGDSAAYFCASSPPRVGQGNTDTQYFGPGTRLTVL.

On this clone: Other DNA sequences of this sample code for an identical CDR3. The genes are TRBV19 and TRBJ2-2, with D possibly TRBD1 on 5 matching bases. Germline V CDR1 and CDR2: LNHDA, SQIVND (reference sequence). Trimming cost V 3 bases and J 4 bases, with 6 bases left between them. CDR3 length: 13 amino acids. Here the CDR3 DNA reads TGTGCCAGTAGTATCCAGGGCACCGGGGAGCTGTTTTTT. Protein sequence: CASSIQGTGELFF.

This sequence joins TRBV15 and TRBJ1-6; 7 positions match TRBD1. Germline assignment: CDR1 LNHNV and CDR2 YYDKDF (reference sequence). CDR3 length equals 20 residues. V shed 0 bases and J 7 bases; nucleotides not matched to a gene: 18. The CDR3, as DNA: TGTGCCACCAGCAGAGATCGACCCACCGCCTCGGGACAGTTCAATTCACCCCTCCACTTT. This codes for CATSRDRPTASGQFNSPLHF.

The chain has TRBV27 and TRBJ1-5; 7 positions match TRBD1. CDR3 length: 14 amino acids. Germline assignment: CDR1 MNHEY and CDR2 SMNVEV (reference sequence). V shed 6 bases, J shed 3 bases, and the junction held 5 bases outside the gene matches. CDR3 nucleotides: TGTGCCAGCAGACGTGACAGGGTCAATCAGCCCCAGCATTTT. This codes for CASRRDRVNQPQHF.

This chain connects TRBV3-1 (or the pseudogene TRBV3-2) to TRBJ2-3, with a weak D call TRBD1 (5 bases). This CDR3 contains 13 residues. V gave up 4 bases and J gave up 6 bases, with 11 bases separating them. Germline values: CDR1 LGHDT, CDR2 YNNKEL (reference sequence). CDR3 sequence (DNA): TGTGCCAGCAGCCTGGAAGGGGTGGATACGCAGTATTTT. It encodes CASSLEGVDTQYF.

The CDR3 reads CASSDPRLAGVGTGELFF. DNA of the CDR3: TGTGCCAGTAGTGACCCACGACTAGCGGGAGTGGGCACCGGGGAGCTGTTTTTT. The chain employs TRBV19 and TRBJ2-2, with TRBD2 matching 12 bases. V trimming: 5 bases; J trimming: 4 bases; junction bases outside the gene matches: 11. Germline lookup yields CDR1 LNHDA and CDR2 SQIVND (reference sequence). The CDR3 sequence is 18 residues long.

This chain connects TRBV11-3 to TRBJ2-2, with TRBD1 matching 8 bases. This CDR3 comprises 16 residues. The germline V gene has CDR1 SGHNT and CDR2 YENEEA. Germline trimming cut 1 base from V and 5 bases from J; bases unmatched to any gene: 6. The CDR3 DNA follows: TGTGCCAGCAGCTTAGGGGGACAGGAGAGGACCGGGGAGCTGTTTTTT. Protein sequence: CASSLGGQERTGELFF.

The rearrangement uses TRBV11-2 and TRBJ1-2, with TRBD1 identical over 7 bases. Germline lookup yields CDR1 SGHAT and CDR2 FQNNGV. The CDR3 contains 14 residues. V shed 5 bases, J shed 6 bases, and the junction held 9 bases outside the gene matches. The CDR3 nucleotides are TGTGCCAGCAGCAATCGACAGGGCACACATGGCTACACCTTC. Translating it yields CASSNRQGTHGYTF.

The gene calls are TRBV6-5 and TRBJ2-7; TRBD2 is a possible D gene (5 bases). From germline, CDR1 is MNHEY and CDR2 SVGAGI. With 8 bases removed from V and 2 bases from J, the gap between germline ends came to 13 bases. This CDR3 spans 13 amino acids. CDR3 in amino acids: CASLSETTYEQYF. In DNA, the CDR3 is TGTGCCAGCCTTTCGGAGACTACCTACGAGCAGTACTTC.

The V gene is TRBV18, the J gene TRBJ2-7, with D possibly TRBD2 on 5 matching bases. Germline loops: CDR1 KGHSH, CDR2 LQKENI. Trimming pared 3 bases from V and 3 bases from J, leaving 12 bases between. This CDR3 region has 14 residues. CDR3 in amino acids: CASSPGAGGYEQYF. Written as DNA, the CDR3 is TGTGCCAGCTCACCGGGAGCCGGAGGCTACGAGCAGTACTTC.

J is TRBJ2-4 and V is TRBV6-5; 8 bases align to TRBD2. CDR1 and CDR2 (germline): MNHEY, SVGAGI. CDR3 length: 14 residues. V was pared by 7 bases and J by 8 bases, with 10 bases of the junction left unmatched. As DNA, the CDR3 is TGTGCCAGCAACGAGGGCGCGGGAGGAGACATTCAGTACTTC. Protein sequence: CASNEGAGGDIQYF.